The subject of this entry is one T cell receptor beta chain. No antigen is known for it. These data come from a study of cytomegalovirus exposure and HLA in healthy donors. About the research overall: T cells numbering about 179 million yielded roughly 120 million unique TCR beta sequences in an earlier analysis.

The CDR3 has 15 residues. The germline gives CDR1 SGHTA, CDR2 FQGNSA. V lost 3 bases and J lost 12; bases outside the gene matches: 9. Vbeta (60) and Jbeta (13) primers were used in the PCR. Libraries were prepared by immunoSEQ multiplex PCR; TCRdb keeps only in-frame clonotypes and omits some of them. In the table there are about 120,000 clones, over 75% of which are singletons. Findings and caveats of the study: Several of the most significant clusters were apparently associated with common viral pathogens in a later analysis. Using a false discovery rate of 0.05, a later analysis showed that 16,000 or so TCR beta sequences were associated with HLA alleles. Apparent HLA restriction characterized most CMV-associated TCR beta chains in a later analysis.

This TCR was sampled from a woman aged 18 to 35 in good health and CMV-seronegative. Material for sequencing was PBMCs. The chain links TRBV7-2 to TRBJ2-1, with TRBD1 matching 12 bases. CDR3 protein: CASSFGTGGRGGQFF. The CDR3 DNA reads as TGTGCCAGCAGCTTTGGGACAGGGGGCCGAGGGGGGCAGTTCTTC.